This record covers a single T cell receptor (beta chain). The target antigen is unknown. The length of the CDR3 is 15 residues. Per germline, CDR1 SGHDN and CDR2 FVKESK. V was clipped by 1 base and J by 7 bases; unmatched bases: 7. This sample is part of a study of T cell responses to AZD1222 COVID-19 vaccine. Across the whole study: Second-dose timings of about 4 or about 12 weeks were pooled.

Data came from immunoSEQ multiplex PCR; TCRdb stores just in-frame clones and leaves some out. The sample has fewer than 200,000 clones; approximately 92% are singletons. Study-wide points: White British people made up most donors, females outnumbered males, and clonal diversity was possibly underestimated. Vaccine-related CD4 TCRs covered spike, predominating at 160-218 and 743-854. Unmutated variant regions are reportedly the target of nearly half of TCRs that are spike-specific.

This sequence originates from an adult in good health. The V and J genes are TRBV14 and TRBJ1-5, with 7 bases matching TRBD1. The starting material was peripheral blood, obtained on day 0 of AZD1222 vaccination. In nucleotides, the CDR3 is TGTGCCAGCAGCCAAGGGACAGGCGAGGGCCAGCCCCAGCATTTT. Its translation is CASSQGTGEGQPQHF.